This T cell receptor beta chain originates from a study of T cell changes during pregnancy in multiple sclerosis. V was clipped by 6 bases and J by 10 bases, with 12 bases between them. The CDR3 covers 11 residues. Germline V lookup: CDR1 SNHLY, CDR2 FYNNEI. This table comes from immunoSEQ multiplex PCR, and its TCRdb copy is limited to in-frame clones, with some not included. The sample has about 60,000 clones, 92% seen once. This sequence joins TRBV2 and TRBJ1-1; D uncertain. The starting material was peripheral blood, obtained in the first trimester of pregnancy. The clonotype was recovered from a female donor with multiple sclerosis, enrolled in a pregnancy study. The CDR3 nucleotides read TGTGCCAGCAGCGGTAGCCAGTTAGCTTTCTTT. This sequence encodes CASSGSQLAFF.